These 7 T cell receptor beta chains were sequenced from one sample in a study of T cell responses to AZD1222 COVID-19 vaccine. Produced via immunoSEQ multiplex PCR; TCRdb's table is partial and in-frame only. The sample lists 150,000 to 180,000 clones, about 92% occurring once. Material: peripheral blood, obtained on day 0 of AZD1222 vaccination. The receptors stem from an adult in good health.

The chain employs TRBV19 and TRBJ1-3; tentatively, D is TRBD1 (6 bases). Trimming cost V 9 bases and J 4 bases, with 10 bases left between them. Germline V lookup: CDR1 LNHDA, CDR2 SQIVND (reference sequence). The CDR3 is 12 residues long. CDR3 nucleotides: TGTGCCAGCAGGACAGACGGAAACACCATATATTTT. This codes for CASRTDGNTIYF.

The chain employs TRBV5-1 and TRBJ1-3; D is ambiguous. Germline CDR1 is SGHRS and CDR2 is YFSETQ. This CDR3 spans 15 amino acids. V lost 2 bases to trimming and J lost 0 bases, with 9 bases between them. This CDR3 reads CASSFSTDSGNTIYF. In DNA, the CDR3 is TGCGCCAGCAGCTTTAGCACAGACTCTGGAAACACCATATATTTT. Using reference TRBV5-1 and TRBJ1-3 for the parts outside the CDR3, the full variable domain is KAGVTQTPRYLIKTRGQQVTLSCSPISGHRSVSWYQQTPGQGLQFLFEYFSETQRNKGNFPGRFSGRQFSNSRSEMNVSTLELGDSALYLCASSFSTDSGNTIYFGEGSWLTVV.

V is TRBV7-8 and J is TRBJ1-1; a weak D match, TRBD1 (6 bases). Trimming shortened V by 2 bases and J by 4 bases, and 14 bases separated the two germline ends. Germline values: CDR1 SGHVS, CDR2 FQNEAQ. CDR3 size: 15 residues. CDR3 region: CASSLHGGPGTEAFF. Written as DNA, the CDR3 is TGTGCCAGCAGCTTACACGGGGGCCCGGGCACTGAAGCTTTCTTT.

The rearrangement links TRBV18 to TRBJ1-1; the D gene is possibly TRBD1 (5 bases). Deletions cut 5 bases from V and 1 base from J, with 14 bases between. The CDR3 extends over 15 amino acids. Germline V lookup: CDR1 KGHSH, CDR2 LQKENI. CDR3 nucleotides: TGTGCCAGCTCAGGGTTTGGGGGGAAGAACACTGAAGCTTTCTTT. Translating it yields CASSGFGGKNTEAFF.

This chain links TRBV3-1 (or the pseudogene TRBV3-2) with TRBJ2-6; D might be TRBD1 (5 bases). Germline CDR1 LGHDT, CDR2 YNNKEL (reference sequence). The CDR3 loop spans 16 amino acids. V was trimmed by 9 bases and J by 0 bases, leaving 15 bases between them. DNA of the CDR3: TGTGCCAGTAAGATCATGCAGGGCTCTGGGGCCAACGTCCTGACTTTC. It yields the protein CASKIMQGSGANVLTF.

This clone showed up just a few times. The V gene is TRBV9, the J gene TRBJ2-2; D uncertain. CDR1 and CDR2 from the germline V gene are SGDLS and YYNGEE. The CDR3 sequence is 13 residues long. V shed 0 bases and J shed 4 bases, with 4 bases lying between them. The CDR3, as DNA: TGTGCCAGCAGCGTAGCGGCCACCGGGGAGCTGTTTTTT. This encodes CASSVAATGELFF.

The chain uses TRBV5-1 and TRBJ1-2; no firm D call. Trimming cost V 0 bases and J 4 bases, with 16 bases left between them. Germline loops: CDR1 SGHRS, CDR2 YFSETQ. This CDR3 has 16 residues. CDR3 in amino acids: CASSLEAPSRIYGYTF. The CDR3 DNA sequence: TGCGCCAGCAGCTTGGAGGCCCCTTCAAGGATCTATGGCTACACCTTC.